What follows are 20 T cell receptor beta chains derived from one specimen sequenced in a study of T cell responses to AZD1222 COVID-19 vaccine. Generated by immunoSEQ multiplex PCR, the TCRdb table keeps only in-frame clones and is missing some. This sample yields around 170,000 clones, of which 88% are seen a single time; 11% belongs to the top ten. This specimen was peripheral blood, taken 28 days after the second AZD1222 dose. The receptors come from an adult who received the AZD1222 COVID-19 vaccine.

V gene TRBV7-8 combines with J gene TRBJ2-7; 7 bases line up with TRBD1. This CDR3 region has 14 residues. Germline loops: CDR1 SGHVS, CDR2 FQNEAQ. V lost 7 bases, J lost 1 base, and 7 bases stayed unmatched. CDR3 DNA: TGTGCCAGCACCGGGACAGCGAGTTCCTACGAGCAGTACTTC. Amino acids: CASTGTASSYEQYF. Full variable domain (outside the CDR3, taken from reference TRBV7-8 and TRBJ2-7): GAGVSQSPRYKVAKRGQDVALRCDPISGHVSLFWYQQALGQGPEFLTYFQNEAQLDKSGLPSDRFFAERPEGSVSTLKIQRTQQEDSAVYLCASTGTASSYEQYFGPGTRLTVT.

The V gene is TRBV30, the J gene TRBJ1-6; no definite D call. The V gene's germline CDR1 is GTSNPN and CDR2 SVGIG (reference sequence). This CDR3 comprises 12 residues. V lost 2 bases, J lost 7 bases, and 6 bases lay in between. CDR3 protein: CAWSTVNSPLHF. Here the CDR3 DNA reads TGTGCCTGGAGTACAGTAAATTCACCCCTCCACTTT.

About this clone itself: The junction does not match germline at one end; this may be a read error. V gene TRBV28 combines with J gene TRBJ1-2; unclear D gene. This CDR3 has 14 residues. CDR1 is MDHEN, CDR2 SYDVKM, per germline. The DNA for the CDR3 is TGTGCTAGCAGTTACACCGGGAGAGACTATGGCTACACCTTC. Residues: CASSYTGRDYGYTF.

This sequence joins TRBV5-1 and TRBJ1-1, with TRBD1 matching 7 bases. The length of the CDR3 is 15 residues. CDR1 SGHRS and CDR2 YFSETQ come from the germline V gene. J lost 3 bases, V lost 0 bases, and 5 bases had no gene match. CDR3 region: CASSLVGQEYTEAFF. In DNA form, the CDR3 reads TGCGCCAGCAGCTTGGTAGGACAGGAGTACACTGAAGCTTTCTTT.

This rearrangement joins TRBV7-9 to TRBJ1-5, with D unresolved. Trimming cost V 1 base and J 7 bases, with 8 bases left between them. The CDR3 length is 13 residues. Germline V gives CDR1 SEHNR, CDR2 FQNEAQ (reference sequence). This CDR3 is CASSLEAEQPQHF. In DNA, the CDR3 is TGTGCCAGCAGCTTAGAAGCCGAACAGCCCCAGCATTTT.

V and J are TRBV11-2 and TRBJ2-2; possible D gene TRBD1, 5 bases. V gave up 1 base and J gave up 5 bases, with 11 bases separating them. CDR3 length: 15 residues. Germline V CDR1 and CDR2: SGHAT, FQNNGV. The chain's CDR3 is CASSLGTLLTGELFF. CDR3 nucleotide sequence: TGTGCCAGCAGCTTAGGGACACTATTAACCGGGGAGCTGTTTTTT.

This clone showed up just once. This chain joins TRBV28 and TRBJ1-2, with TRBD1 identical over 8 bases. The length of the CDR3 is 14 residues. CDR1 MDHEN and CDR2 SYDVKM come from the germline V gene. V lost 6 bases, J lost 4 bases, and 7 bases stayed unmatched. The CDR3 is CASRITTGGYGYTF. The CDR3 DNA sequence: TGTGCCAGCAGAATTACTACAGGGGGCTATGGCTACACCTTC.

The gene calls are TRBV15 and TRBJ2-7; TRBD2 matches at 9 bases. Per germline, CDR1 LNHNV and CDR2 YYDKDF (reference sequence). The CDR3 is 15 residues long. Trimming cost V 4 bases and J 4 bases; bases outside gene matches: 8. The CDR3 protein is CATSIQQRGAYEQYF. The CDR3 coding sequence is TGTGCCACCAGCATTCAACAGCGGGGGGCGTACGAGCAGTACTTC.

The chain joins TRBV19 to TRBJ2-1, with a tentative D call TRBD1 (5 bases). Germline V lookup: CDR1 LNHDA, CDR2 SQIVND (reference sequence). The ends were cut back, 9 bases at V and 5 bases at J, with 14 bases in the middle. The CDR3 covers 13 residues. The CDR3 loop is CASSGRQNNEQFF. In DNA, the CDR3 is TGTGCCAGCTCTGGTAGACAGAACAATGAGCAGTTCTTC.

This rearrangement joins TRBV12-5 to TRBJ2-7; the D gene is possibly TRBD2 (7 bases). Trimming left V 9 bases short and J 0 bases short, with 24 bases between. CDR3 length: 17 amino acids. Per germline, CDR1 LGHNT and CDR2 FRNRAP. Written as DNA, the CDR3 is TGTGCTAGGGGGAGGGCGGCGGGGGCCCCGAGCTCCTACGAGCAGTACTTC. Protein sequence: CARGRAAGAPSSYEQYF.

On this clone itself: One end of the junction is discordant with germline, which a read error may explain. The CDR3 DNA sequence: TGTGCCAGCAGCAAAGACAGGTCCGAAGGCTACACCTTC. It yields the protein CASSKDRSEGYTF. V is TRBV3-1 (or the pseudogene TRBV3-2) and J is TRBJ1-2, with D perhaps TRBD1 (6 bases). The germline gives CDR1 LGHDT, CDR2 YNNKEL (reference sequence). This CDR3 is 13 amino acids long.

This chain joins TRBV21-1 and TRBJ1-2; TRBD1 reflects the table's D call only, with no check against the DNA. TRBV21-1 is noted as a pseudogene. The CDR3 covers 15 residues. CDR3 loop: CASSNRQNFNYGYTF. CDR3 DNA sequence: TGTGCCAGCAGCAACCGACAGAATTTTAACTATGGCTACACCTTC.

The chain carries TRBV14 and TRBJ1-2, with TRBD1 as a possible D gene (5 bases). CDR3 size: 15 residues. Germline lookup yields CDR1 SGHDN and CDR2 FVKESK. Trimming cost V 0 bases and J 6 bases, with 14 bases left between them. The CDR3 here is CASSQDGGLVDGYTF. DNA for the CDR3: TGTGCCAGCAGCCAAGATGGGGGTTTAGTCGATGGCTACACCTTC.

This chain uses TRBV5-6 with TRBJ2-5, with TRBD2 identical over 12 bases. The CDR3 has 15 residues. Germline V CDR1 and CDR2: SGHDT, YYEEEE. Trimming at V came to 4 bases and at J to 1 base, leaving 2 bases not matched to a gene. CDR3 protein: CASSKTSGGQETQYF. The CDR3 DNA is TGTGCCAGCAGCAAGACTAGCGGGGGCCAAGAGACCCAGTACTTC. The full variable domain, completed using reference TRBV5-6 and TRBJ2-5, is DAGVTQSPTHLIKTRGQQVTLRCSPKSGHDTVSWYQQALGQGPQFIFQYYEEEERQRGNFPDRFSGHQFPNYSSELNVNALLLGDSALYLCASSKTSGGQETQYFGPGTRLLVL.

CDR3: CASSLGVGNTGELFF. Written as DNA, the CDR3 is TGTGCCAGCAGCTTAGGTGTCGGGAACACCGGGGAGCTGTTTTTT. This rearrangement joins TRBV7-9 to TRBJ2-2; D gene uncertain. Per the germline V gene, CDR1 is SEHNR and CDR2 is FQNEAQ (reference sequence). This CDR3 spans 15 amino acids. Trimming removed 1 base from V and 1 base from J, with 7 bases in between.

This chain connects TRBV5-1 to TRBJ2-6, with D tentatively TRBD2 (5 bases). CDR1 is SGHRS and CDR2 is YFSETQ in the germline V gene. The germline V and J ends were trimmed by 4 bases and 3 bases, with 8 bases remaining between them. The CDR3 spans 14 residues. CDR3 coding DNA: TGCGCCAGCAGCCCCGGGAATGGGGCCAACGTCCTGACTTTC. Its protein product is CASSPGNGANVLTF.

This chain joins TRBV3-1 (or the pseudogene TRBV3-2) and TRBJ2-2; D is uncertain. The V gene's germline CDR1 is LGHDT and CDR2 YNNKEL (reference sequence). CDR3 size: 14 residues. V lost 4 bases and J lost 4, with 10 bases in between. The CDR3 region is CASSLPRGTGELFF. DNA of the CDR3: TGTGCCAGCAGCCTGCCTAGAGGCACCGGGGAGCTGTTTTTT.

This chain joins TRBV10-3 and TRBJ2-7; 8 bases fit TRBD1. The germline V gene has CDR1 ENHRY and CDR2 SYGVKD. The CDR3 covers 14 residues. The V and J ends lost 3 bases and 4 bases, in that order; junction bases with no gene match: 5. Here the CDR3 DNA reads TGTGCCATCAGTGACAGCAGGGGGCCTTACGAGCAGTACTTC. This gives the protein CAISDSRGPYEQYF.

The count of this clone is one. The sample holds other DNA sequences that translate to the same CDR3. The genes are TRBV6-5 and TRBJ2-7, with 7 positions matching TRBD1. Per germline, CDR1 MNHEY and CDR2 SVGAGI. V dropped 6 bases and J dropped 3; count of bases not matched to a gene: 2. The CDR3 sequence is 12 residues long. The CDR3 region is CASSRQGYEQYF. CDR3 DNA: TGTGCCAGCAGCCGACAGGGCTACGAGCAGTACTTC.

The rearrangement joins TRBV6-1 to TRBJ1-1; no clear D gene. Trimming cost V 2 bases and J 6 bases, with 7 bases left between them. Germline V gives CDR1 MNHNS, CDR2 SASEGT. CDR3 length equals 12 residues. The CDR3 DNA follows: TGTGCCAGCAGTGAACCGGAGGCTGAAGCTTTCTTT. Its protein product is CASSEPEAEAFF.